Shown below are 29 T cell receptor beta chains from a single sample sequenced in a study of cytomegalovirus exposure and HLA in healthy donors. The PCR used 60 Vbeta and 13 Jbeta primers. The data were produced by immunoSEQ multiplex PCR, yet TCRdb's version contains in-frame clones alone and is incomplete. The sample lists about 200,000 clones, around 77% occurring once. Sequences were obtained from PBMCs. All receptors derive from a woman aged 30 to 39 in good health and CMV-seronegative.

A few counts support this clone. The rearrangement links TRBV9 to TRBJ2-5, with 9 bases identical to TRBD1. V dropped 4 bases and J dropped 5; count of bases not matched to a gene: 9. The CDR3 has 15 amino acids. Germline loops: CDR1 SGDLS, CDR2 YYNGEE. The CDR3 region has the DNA TGTGCCAGCAGCCTCGGGACAGGGAAAGAGGAGACCCAGTACTTC. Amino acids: CASSLGTGKEETQYF.

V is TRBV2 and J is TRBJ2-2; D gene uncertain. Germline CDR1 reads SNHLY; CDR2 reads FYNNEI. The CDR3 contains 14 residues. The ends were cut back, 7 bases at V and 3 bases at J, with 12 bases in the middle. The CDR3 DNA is TGTGCCAGCATCGGTCTGTTGGACACCGGGGAGCTGTTTTTT. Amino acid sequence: CASIGLLDTGELFF. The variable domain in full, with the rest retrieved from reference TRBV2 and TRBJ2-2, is EPEVTQTPSHQVTQMGQEVILRCVPISNHLYFYWYRQILGQKVEFLVSFYNNEISEKSEIFDDQFSVERPDGSNFTLKIRSTKLEDSAMYFCASIGLLDTGELFFGEGSRLTVL.

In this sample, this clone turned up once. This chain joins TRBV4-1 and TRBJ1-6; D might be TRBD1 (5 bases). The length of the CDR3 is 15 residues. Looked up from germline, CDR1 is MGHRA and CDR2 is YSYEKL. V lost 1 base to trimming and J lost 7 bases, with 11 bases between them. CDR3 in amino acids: CASSQVPGVNSPLHF. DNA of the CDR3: TGCGCCAGCAGCCAAGTCCCGGGGGTGAATTCACCCCTCCACTTT.

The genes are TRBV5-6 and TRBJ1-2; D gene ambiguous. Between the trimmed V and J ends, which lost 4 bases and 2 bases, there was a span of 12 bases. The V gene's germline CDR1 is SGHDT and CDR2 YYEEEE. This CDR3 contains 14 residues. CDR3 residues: CASSVDWENYGYTF. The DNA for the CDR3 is TGTGCCAGCAGCGTTGACTGGGAGAACTATGGCTACACCTTC.

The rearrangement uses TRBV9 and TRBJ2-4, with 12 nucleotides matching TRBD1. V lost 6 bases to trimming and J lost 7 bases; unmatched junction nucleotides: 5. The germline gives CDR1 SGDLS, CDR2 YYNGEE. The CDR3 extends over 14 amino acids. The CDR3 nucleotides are TGTGCCAGCACCGCCGGGACAGGGGGCAACATTCAGTACTTC. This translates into CASTAGTGGNIQYF.

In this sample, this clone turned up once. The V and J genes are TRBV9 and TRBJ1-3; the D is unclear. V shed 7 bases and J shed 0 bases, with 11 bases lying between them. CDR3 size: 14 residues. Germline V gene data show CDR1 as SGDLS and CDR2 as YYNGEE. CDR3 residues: CASSTSLSGNTIYF. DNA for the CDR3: TGTGCCAGCTCAACGAGCCTCTCTGGAAACACCATATATTTT.

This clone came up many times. The DNA of the CDR3 is TGTGCCAGTAGTAGGGTCGACAGCACGACCTCTGGAAACACCATATATTTT. Translation: CASSRVDSTTSGNTIYF. The chain is built from TRBV19 and TRBJ1-3, with a tentative D call TRBD1 (5 bases). Trimming removed 4 bases at V and 0 bases at J, with 16 bases between. From germline, CDR1 is LNHDA and CDR2 SQIVND (reference sequence). The CDR3 is 17 amino acids. The variable domain in full, completed from reference TRBV19 and TRBJ1-3, reads DGGITQSPKYLFRKEGQNVTLSCEQNLNHDAMYWYRQDPGQGLRLIYYSQIVNDFQKGDIAEGYSVSREKKESFPLTVTSAQKNPTAFYLCASSRVDSTTSGNTIYFGEGSWLTVV.

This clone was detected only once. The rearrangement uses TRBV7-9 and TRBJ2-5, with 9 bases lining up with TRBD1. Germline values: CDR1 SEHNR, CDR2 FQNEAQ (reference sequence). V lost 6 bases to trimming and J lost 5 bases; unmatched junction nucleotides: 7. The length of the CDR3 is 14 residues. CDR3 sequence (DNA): TGTGCCAGCAGAGCCACAGGGGGCTTGGAGACCCAGTACTTC. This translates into CASRATGGLETQYF.

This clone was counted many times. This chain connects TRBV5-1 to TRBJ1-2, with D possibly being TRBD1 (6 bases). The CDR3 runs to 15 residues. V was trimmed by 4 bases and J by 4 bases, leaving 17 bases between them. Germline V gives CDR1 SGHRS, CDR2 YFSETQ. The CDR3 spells CASSKTETGSYGYTF. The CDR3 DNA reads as TGCGCCAGCAGCAAGACCGAGACAGGATCCTATGGCTACACCTTC. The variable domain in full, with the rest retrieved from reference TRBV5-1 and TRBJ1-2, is KAGVTQTPRYLIKTRGQQVTLSCSPISGHRSVSWYQQTPGQGLQFLFEYFSETQRNKGNFPGRFSGRQFSNSRSEMNVSTLELGDSALYLCASSKTETGSYGYTFGSGTRLTVV.

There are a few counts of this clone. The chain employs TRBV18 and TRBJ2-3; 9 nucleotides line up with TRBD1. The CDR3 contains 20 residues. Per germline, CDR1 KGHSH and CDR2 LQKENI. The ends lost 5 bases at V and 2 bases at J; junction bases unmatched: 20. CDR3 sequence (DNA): TGTGCCAGCTCAGCGACTACAACTCCGACCGGGACAGGGACCACAGATACGCAGTATTTT. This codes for CASSATTTPTGTGTTDTQYF.

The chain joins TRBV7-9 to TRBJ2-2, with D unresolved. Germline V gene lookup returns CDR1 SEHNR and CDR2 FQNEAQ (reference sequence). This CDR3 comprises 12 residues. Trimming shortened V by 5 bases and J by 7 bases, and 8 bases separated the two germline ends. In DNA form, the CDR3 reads TGTGCCAGCAGCCTACGAAACGGGGAGCTGTTTTTT. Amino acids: CASSLRNGELFF.

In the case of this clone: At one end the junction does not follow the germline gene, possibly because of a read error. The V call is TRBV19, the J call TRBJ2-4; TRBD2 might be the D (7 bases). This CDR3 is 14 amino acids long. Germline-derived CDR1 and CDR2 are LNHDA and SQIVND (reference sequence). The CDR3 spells CASSIVGGVNIQYF. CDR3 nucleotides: TGTGCCAGTAGCATAGTAGGGGGGGTAAACATTCAGTACTTC.

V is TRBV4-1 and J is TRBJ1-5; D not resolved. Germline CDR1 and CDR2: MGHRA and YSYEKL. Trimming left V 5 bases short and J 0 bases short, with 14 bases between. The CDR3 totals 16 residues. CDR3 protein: CASSLRARDSNQPQHF. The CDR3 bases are TGCGCCAGCAGCTTAAGAGCCCGGGATAGCAATCAGCCCCAGCATTTT.

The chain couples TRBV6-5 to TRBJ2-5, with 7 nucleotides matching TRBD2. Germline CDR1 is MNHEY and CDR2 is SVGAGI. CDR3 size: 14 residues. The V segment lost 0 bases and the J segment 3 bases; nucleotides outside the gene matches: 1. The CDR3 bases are TGTGCCAGCAGTTACTCGGGGAGGGAAGAGACCCAGTACTTC. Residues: CASSYSGREETQYF.

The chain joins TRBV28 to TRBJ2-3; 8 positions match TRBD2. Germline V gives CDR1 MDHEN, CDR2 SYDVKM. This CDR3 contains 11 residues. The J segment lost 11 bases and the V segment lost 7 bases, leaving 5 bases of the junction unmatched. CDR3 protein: CASISSGGQYF. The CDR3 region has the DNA TGTGCCAGCATATCAAGCGGGGGGCAGTATTTT.

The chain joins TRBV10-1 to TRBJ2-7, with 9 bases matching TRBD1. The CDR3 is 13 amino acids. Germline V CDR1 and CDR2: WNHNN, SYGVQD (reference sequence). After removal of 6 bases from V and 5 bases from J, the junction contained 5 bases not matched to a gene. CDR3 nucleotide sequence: TGCGCCAGCAGGGGGACAGGGCGGAACGAGCAGTACTTC. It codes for CASRGTGRNEQYF.

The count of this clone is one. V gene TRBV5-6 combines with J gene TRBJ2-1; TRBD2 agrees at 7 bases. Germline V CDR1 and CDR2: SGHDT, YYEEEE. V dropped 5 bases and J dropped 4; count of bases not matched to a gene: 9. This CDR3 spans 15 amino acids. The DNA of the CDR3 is TGTGCCAGCAGATTAGACCTAGCGGAATACAATGAGCAGTTCTTC. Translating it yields CASRLDLAEYNEQFF.

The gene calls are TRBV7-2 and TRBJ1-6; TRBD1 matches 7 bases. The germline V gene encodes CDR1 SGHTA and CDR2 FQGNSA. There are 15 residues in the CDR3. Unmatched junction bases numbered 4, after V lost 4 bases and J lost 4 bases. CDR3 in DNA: TGTGCCAGCAGCTCGGGACAGACTTATAATTCACCCCTCCACTTT. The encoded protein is CASSSGQTYNSPLHF.

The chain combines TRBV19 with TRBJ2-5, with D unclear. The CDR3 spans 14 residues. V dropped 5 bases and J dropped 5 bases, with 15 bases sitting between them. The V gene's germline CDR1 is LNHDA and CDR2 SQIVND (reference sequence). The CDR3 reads CASSSRSSGETQYF. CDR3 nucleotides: TGTGCCAGTAGTTCCCGGAGCAGTGGGGAGACCCAGTACTTC.

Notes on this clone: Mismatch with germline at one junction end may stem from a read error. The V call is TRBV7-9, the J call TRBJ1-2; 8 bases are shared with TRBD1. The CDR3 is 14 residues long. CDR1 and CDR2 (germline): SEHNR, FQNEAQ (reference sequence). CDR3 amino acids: CASSLDRVYYGYPF. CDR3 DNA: TGTGCCAGCAGCCTGGACAGGGTGTACTATGGCTACCCCTTC. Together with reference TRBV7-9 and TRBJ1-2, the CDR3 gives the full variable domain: DTGVSQNPRHKITKRGQNVTFRCDPISEHNRLYWYRQTLGQGPEFLTYFQNEAQLEKSRLLSDRFSAERPKGSFSTLEIQRTEQGDSAMYLCASSLDRVYYGYPFGSGTRLTVV.

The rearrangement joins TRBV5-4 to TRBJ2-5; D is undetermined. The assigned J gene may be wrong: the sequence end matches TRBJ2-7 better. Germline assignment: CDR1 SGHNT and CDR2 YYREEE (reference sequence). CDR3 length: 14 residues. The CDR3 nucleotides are TGTGCCAGCAGCTTACAGCAAGTCGGATACGAGCAGTACTTC. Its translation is CASSLQQVGYEQYF.

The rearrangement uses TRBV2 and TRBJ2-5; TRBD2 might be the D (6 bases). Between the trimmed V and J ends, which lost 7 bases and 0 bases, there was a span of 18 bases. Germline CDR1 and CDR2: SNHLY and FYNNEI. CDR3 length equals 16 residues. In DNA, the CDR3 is TGTGCCAGCACCTCGAGGGACGGGACTCACCAAGAGACCCAGTACTTC. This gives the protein CASTSRDGTHQETQYF.

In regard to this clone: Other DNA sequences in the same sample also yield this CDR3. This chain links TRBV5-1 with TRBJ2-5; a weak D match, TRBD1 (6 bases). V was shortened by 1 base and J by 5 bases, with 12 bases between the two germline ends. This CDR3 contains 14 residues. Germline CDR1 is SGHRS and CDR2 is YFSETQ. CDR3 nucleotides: TGCGCCAGCAGCTTGATGACAGGTCAGGAGACCCAGTACTTC. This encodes CASSLMTGQETQYF.

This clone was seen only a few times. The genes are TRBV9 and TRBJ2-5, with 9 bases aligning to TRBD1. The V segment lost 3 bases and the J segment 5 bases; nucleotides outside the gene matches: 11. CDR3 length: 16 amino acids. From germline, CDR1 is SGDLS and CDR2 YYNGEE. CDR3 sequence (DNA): TGTGCCAGCAGCGGACTTACAGGGGGCTGGGGGGAGACCCAGTACTTC. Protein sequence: CASSGLTGGWGETQYF.

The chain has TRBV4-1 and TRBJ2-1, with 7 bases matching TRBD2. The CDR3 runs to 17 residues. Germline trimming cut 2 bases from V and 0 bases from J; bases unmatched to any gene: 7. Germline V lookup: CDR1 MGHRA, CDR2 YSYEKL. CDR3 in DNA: TGCGCCAGCAGCCAACAACTAGCGCGCCTCTCCTACAATGAGCAGTTCTTC. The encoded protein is CASSQQLARLSYNEQFF.

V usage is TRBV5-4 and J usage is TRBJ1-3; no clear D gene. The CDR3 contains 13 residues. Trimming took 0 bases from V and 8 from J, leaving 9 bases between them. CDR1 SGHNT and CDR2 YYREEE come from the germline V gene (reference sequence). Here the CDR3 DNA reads TGTGCCAGCAGCTTGGGCCCGGGTCACACCATATATTTT. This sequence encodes CASSLGPGHTIYF.

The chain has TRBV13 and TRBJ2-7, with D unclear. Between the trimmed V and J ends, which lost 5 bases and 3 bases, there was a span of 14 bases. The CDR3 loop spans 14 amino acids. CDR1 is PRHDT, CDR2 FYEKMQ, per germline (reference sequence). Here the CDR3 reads CASSPRGTHYEQYF. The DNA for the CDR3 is TGTGCCAGCAGCCCGCGCGGTACCCACTACGAGCAGTACTTC.

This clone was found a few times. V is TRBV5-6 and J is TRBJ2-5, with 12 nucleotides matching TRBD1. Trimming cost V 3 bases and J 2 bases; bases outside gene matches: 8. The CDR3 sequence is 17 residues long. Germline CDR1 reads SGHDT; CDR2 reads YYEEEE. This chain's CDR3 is CASSSRDRGRGQETQYF. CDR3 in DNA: TGTGCCAGCAGCTCCCGGGACAGGGGGCGCGGACAAGAGACCCAGTACTTC.

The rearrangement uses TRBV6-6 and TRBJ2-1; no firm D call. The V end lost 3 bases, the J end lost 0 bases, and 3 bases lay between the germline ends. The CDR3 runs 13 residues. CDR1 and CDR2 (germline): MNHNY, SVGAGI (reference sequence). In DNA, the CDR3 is TGTGCCAGCAGTTATCTCTCCTACAATGAGCAGTTCTTC. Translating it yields CASSYLSYNEQFF.